Presented here are 6 T cell receptor beta chains from one specimen sequenced in a study of blood T cell repertoires in COVID-19. The data were produced by immunoSEQ multiplex PCR, yet TCRdb's version contains in-frame clones alone and is incomplete. The table records about 160,000 clones, about four fifths of them present only once. The specimen was PBMCs or T cells enriched from blood (not recorded which). Receptors were obtained from a man in his 60s who had recovered from COVID-19.

This rearrangement joins TRBV30 to TRBJ1-2, with D possibly being TRBD1 (5 bases). V was pared by 4 bases and J by 8 bases, with 11 bases between. The CDR3 consists of 11 residues. Germline V gene lookup returns CDR1 GTSNPN and CDR2 SVGIG (reference sequence). CDR3 sequence reads: CAWNREGGYTF. CDR3 DNA sequence: TGTGCCTGGAACCGGGAGGGGGGCTACACCTTC.

This rearrangement joins TRBV20-1 to TRBJ2-1; D possibly corresponds to TRBD2 (6 bases). Trimming removed 3 bases at V and 0 bases at J, with 21 bases between. The germline V gene encodes CDR1 DFQATT and CDR2 SNEGSKA (reference sequence). The CDR3 is 18 amino acids. The CDR3 loop is CSASKGGATQSSYNEQFF. CDR3 in DNA: TGCAGTGCTAGTAAGGGCGGGGCTACTCAGAGCTCCTACAATGAGCAGTTCTTC.

The chain has TRBV9 and TRBJ1-2; 8 bases map to TRBD1. The V gene's germline CDR1 is SGDLS and CDR2 YYNGEE. Germline trimming cut 0 bases from V and 4 bases from J; bases unmatched to any gene: 8. The CDR3 covers 16 residues. The CDR3 is CASSVARSGGRYGYTF. In DNA form, the CDR3 reads TGTGCCAGCAGCGTAGCACGTTCAGGGGGCCGCTATGGCTACACCTTC.

The V and J genes are TRBV7-9 and TRBJ2-7; TRBD2 agrees at 11 bases. The length of the CDR3 is 15 residues. The junction had 11 bases not matched to a gene; V was cut back by 4 bases and J by 9 bases. CDR1 is SEHNR, CDR2 FQNEAQ, per germline (reference sequence). CDR3 bases: TGTGCCAGCAGCTCCACACTAGCGGGAGTGGAAGGGCAGTACTTC. Its translation is CASSSTLAGVEGQYF.

V gene TRBV11-3 combines with J gene TRBJ2-3, with a possible D match to TRBD2 (5 bases). V gave up 2 bases and J gave up 4 bases, with 19 bases separating them. CDR1 is SGHNT and CDR2 is YENEEA in the germline V gene. The CDR3 covers 17 residues. The CDR3 bases are TGTGCCAGCAGCTTACGGCGCGGGCCTTTAGAACCAGATACGCAGTATTTT. It is translated as CASSLRRGPLEPDTQYF.

V usage is TRBV12-3 or TRBV12-4 and J usage is TRBJ2-2, with D possibly matching TRBD1 (5 bases). CDR3 length: 12 amino acids. V was pared by 6 bases and J by 4 bases, with 6 bases between. CDR3 region: CASRGLTGELFF. The DNA for the CDR3 is TGTGCCAGCAGGGGGCTCACCGGGGAGCTGTTTTTT.